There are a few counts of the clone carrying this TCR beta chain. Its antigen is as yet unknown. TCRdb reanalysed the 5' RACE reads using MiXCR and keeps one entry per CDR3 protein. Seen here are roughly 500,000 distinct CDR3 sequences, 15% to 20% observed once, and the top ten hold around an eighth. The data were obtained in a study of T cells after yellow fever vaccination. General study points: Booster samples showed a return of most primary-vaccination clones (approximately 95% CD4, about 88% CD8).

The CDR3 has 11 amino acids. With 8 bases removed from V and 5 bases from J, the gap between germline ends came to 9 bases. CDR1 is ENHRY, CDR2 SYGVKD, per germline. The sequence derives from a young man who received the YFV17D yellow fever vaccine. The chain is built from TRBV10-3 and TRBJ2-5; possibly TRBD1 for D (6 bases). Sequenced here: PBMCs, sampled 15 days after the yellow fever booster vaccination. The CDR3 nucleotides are TGTGCCATCGGGACATCGGAGACCCAGTACTTC. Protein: CAIGTSETQYF.